Below, 21 T cell receptor beta chains from the same sample are listed, as sequenced in a study of T cells after yellow fever vaccination. Via MiXCR, TCRdb re-called the 5' RACE reads, giving one row per CDR3 protein. The sample consists of about 320,000 distinct CDR3 sequences, approximately 4% of them appearing once. Material: PBMCs, obtained 15 days after the yellow fever booster vaccination. The receptors derive from a man aged 18 to 29 who received the YFV17D yellow fever vaccine.

The chain has TRBV6-2 or TRBV6-3 and TRBJ1-2; tentatively, D is TRBD1 (6 bases). The V end lost 5 bases, the J end lost 6 bases, and 25 bases lay between the germline ends. Germline V lookup: CDR1 MNHEY, CDR2 SVGEGT. The CDR3 has 17 residues. CDR3 coding DNA: TGTGCCAGCAGTCAACGATTCGTTGGGGGCGCTGAGAATGGCTACACCTTC. Protein product: CASSQRFVGGAENGYTF.

The table lists this clonotype with many counts. At one end, the junction sequence differs from germline, possibly due to a read error. The genes are TRBV7-2 and TRBJ1-4; D remains ambiguous. This CDR3 is built from 14 residues. Germline V lookup: CDR1 SGHTA, CDR2 FQGNSA. Here the CDR3 reads CASSVAPPGEKLFF. The CDR3 DNA reads TGTGCCAGCAGCGTAGCCCCGCCGGGCGAAAAACTGTTTTTT.

The gene calls are TRBV11-3 and TRBJ1-1, with D possibly being TRBD1 (6 bases). V was pared by 3 bases and J by 6 bases, with 17 bases between. The CDR3 contains 15 residues. Germline loops: CDR1 SGHNT, CDR2 YENEEA. The CDR3 reads CASSFGGGARAEAFF. CDR3 bases: TGTGCCAGCAGCTTTGGGGGGGGGGCAAGGGCTGAAGCTTTCTTT.

The J gene is TRBJ1-4, the V gene TRBV3-1; D not certain. V shed 1 base and J shed 6 bases, with 12 bases lying between them. The CDR3 sequence is 15 residues long. Germline values: CDR1 LGHDT, CDR2 YNNKEL (reference sequence). In DNA form, the CDR3 reads TGTGCCAGCAGCCAAGGTTGGGGTAGCGATGAAAAACTGTTTTTT. Translation: CASSQGWGSDEKLFF.

The sample holds many counts of this clonotype. The chain links TRBV12-3 or TRBV12-4 to TRBJ1-2, with 7 positions matching TRBD1. The CDR3 totals 14 residues. Trimming cost V 6 bases and J 3 bases; bases outside gene matches: 7. The CDR3 reads CASRYEGADYGYTF. Written as DNA, the CDR3 is TGTGCCAGCAGATATGAGGGGGCGGACTATGGCTACACCTTC.

This clonotype was seen a few times. The rearrangement links TRBV4-2 to TRBJ2-1; 8 bases map to TRBD2. This CDR3 region has 15 residues. The V gene end was trimmed by 5 bases and the J gene end by 3 bases; junction bases not matched to a gene: 6. Germline CDR1 and CDR2: LGHNA and YNFKEQ. The CDR3 loop reads CASSLMRGDYNEQFF. DNA for the CDR3: TGTGCCAGCAGCTTGATGCGGGGGGACTACAATGAGCAGTTCTTC.

This CDR3 is CASSLTGGWGYGYTF. The CDR3, as DNA: TGCGCCAGCAGCCTGACAGGGGGCTGGGGCTATGGCTACACCTTC. This rearrangement joins TRBV10-2 to TRBJ1-2; TRBD1 agrees at 10 bases. V was clipped by 6 bases and J by 4 bases; unmatched bases: 8. The CDR3 is 15 residues long. CDR1 WSHSY and CDR2 SAAADI come from the germline V gene.

This clonotype was seen at least ten times. The chain links TRBV20-1 to TRBJ2-1, with TRBD1 matching 10 bases. V gave up 5 bases and J gave up 9 bases; unmatched junction bases: 7. The length of the CDR3 is 13 residues. Germline V gives CDR1 DFQATT, CDR2 SNEGSKA (reference sequence). The CDR3 protein is CSAYDRGLGEQFF. The CDR3 DNA is TGCAGTGCTTACGACAGGGGGCTCGGTGAGCAGTTCTTC.

The CDR3 DNA is TGTGCCAGCAGCCAAACCGTTCAGAAGGACGAGCAGTACTTC. Translating it yields CASSQTVQKDEQYF. This chain connects TRBV3-1 to TRBJ2-7, with D unresolved. V gave up 2 bases and J gave up 5 bases, with 13 bases separating them. The CDR3 is made up of 14 amino acids. The V gene's germline CDR1 is LGHDT and CDR2 YNNKEL (reference sequence).

This chain joins TRBV27 and TRBJ1-5; D is ambiguous. The CDR3 sequence is 15 residues long. Between the trimmed V and J ends, which lost 2 bases and 1 base, there was a span of 9 bases. Per germline, CDR1 MNHEY and CDR2 SMNVEV (reference sequence). CDR3 protein: CASSLNGWSNQPQHF. The CDR3 DNA follows: TGTGCCAGCAGTTTAAACGGGTGGAGCAATCAGCCCCAGCATTTT.

Only a few counts were recorded for this clonotype. This rearrangement joins TRBV29-1 to TRBJ1-1, with 11 bases lining up with TRBD1. V lost 7 bases and J lost 3; bases outside the gene matches: 4. The CDR3 totals 13 residues. Germline assignment: CDR1 SQVTM and CDR2 ANQGSEA. This chain's CDR3 is CSAGQGADTEAFF. CDR3 in DNA: TGCAGCGCCGGACAGGGGGCCGACACTGAAGCTTTCTTT.

This clonotype was seen at least ten times. The J gene is TRBJ2-7, the V gene TRBV7-6, with 7 bases matching TRBD1. Per the germline V gene, CDR1 is SGHVS and CDR2 is FNYEAQ. The trim removed 8 bases at V and 4 bases at J, leaving 17 bases unmatched. This CDR3 is built from 16 residues. CDR3 sequence reads: CASALETGPYSYEQYF. The CDR3 coding sequence is TGTGCCAGCGCCCTGGAGACAGGGCCTTACTCTTACGAGCAGTACTTC.

This clonotype was seen repeatedly, ten times or more. V gene TRBV10-3 combines with J gene TRBJ2-7; D remains ambiguous. Germline values: CDR1 ENHRY, CDR2 SYGVKD. This CDR3 has 14 residues. The V and J ends lost 11 bases and 2 bases respectively, with 19 bases between them. The CDR3 reads CAARSQVGPYEQYF. CDR3 DNA sequence: TGTGCCGCACGATCCCAAGTGGGTCCCTACGAGCAGTACTTC.

This chain connects TRBV15 to TRBJ1-1, with D hard to call. This CDR3 is 13 amino acids long. The germline V gene has CDR1 LNHNV and CDR2 YYDKDF (reference sequence). Trimming removed 1 base at V and 6 bases at J, with 9 bases between. The CDR3 nucleotides are TGTGCCACCAGCAGAGGTCTTGAAGCTGAAGCTTTCTTT. Translation: CATSRGLEAEAFF.

The chain links TRBV7-2 to TRBJ2-1; D call uncertain. Trimming pared 6 bases from V and 6 bases from J, leaving 15 bases between. This CDR3 is 14 amino acids long. Germline V CDR1 and CDR2: SGHTA, FQGNSA. The CDR3 loop reads CASSLRMGPNEQFF. CDR3 DNA: TGTGCCAGCAGTCTCAGAATGGGTCCCAATGAGCAGTTCTTC.

This clonotype was picked up a small number of times. The chain carries TRBV7-2 and TRBJ1-2, with a possible D match to TRBD1 (6 bases). V gave up 1 base and J gave up 5 bases, with 14 bases separating them. This CDR3 has 15 amino acids. Germline V gene sequence: CDR1 SGHTA, CDR2 FQGNSA. The CDR3 sequence is CASSLEGGAGYGYTF. The CDR3 coding sequence is TGTGCCAGCAGCTTAGAGGGGGGGGCAGGGTATGGCTACACCTTC.

This clonotype occurred a few times. This chain connects TRBV7-6 to TRBJ1-2; D is uncertain. Germline CDR1 SGHVS, CDR2 FNYEAQ. The CDR3 runs 14 residues. V was cut by 5 bases and J by 3 bases, with 13 bases left in between. The CDR3 DNA sequence: TGTGCCAGCAGCCCCACAGTAAATCACTATGGCTACACCTTC. This gives the protein CASSPTVNHYGYTF.

This clonotype occurred many times. The V call is TRBV20-1, the J call TRBJ1-1; D call uncertain. Trimming shortened V by 5 bases and J by 6 bases, and 13 bases separated the two germline ends. Per germline, CDR1 DFQATT and CDR2 SNEGSKA (reference sequence). This CDR3 has 12 amino acids. Here the CDR3 reads CSAPRRSPEAFF. CDR3 DNA: TGCAGTGCTCCCCGCAGGTCGCCTGAAGCTTTCTTT.

This clonotype was seen only a few times. The CDR3 nucleotides are TGCAGTGCTCCGGACAGAGACCCTGGCTACACCTTC. Translated, it gives CSAPDRDPGYTF. The chain uses TRBV20-1 and TRBJ1-2; tentative D call: TRBD1 (6 bases). Germline CDR1 reads DFQATT; CDR2 reads SNEGSKA (reference sequence). The CDR3 spans 12 residues. The V gene lost 5 bases and the J gene lost 7 bases, with 14 bases spanning the gap.

The V gene is TRBV6-5, the J gene TRBJ2-7; a possible D gene is TRBD1 (6 bases). Trimming removed 6 bases at V and 3 bases at J, with 9 bases between. The germline CDR1 and CDR2 sequences are MNHEY and SVGAGI. The CDR3 contains 12 residues. The CDR3 reads CASRQGIYEQYV. The CDR3 region has the DNA TGTGCCAGCAGGCAGGGGATCTACGAGCAGTACGTC.

This clonotype was recorded at least ten times. V is TRBV6-4 and J is TRBJ1-6; 7 bases line up with TRBD1. Losses at the gene ends were 0 bases for V and 7 bases for J; bases not matched to a gene: 3. Germline V lookup: CDR1 MRHNA, CDR2 SNTAGT. CDR3 length equals 15 residues. This chain's CDR3 is CASSDSTGWNSPLHF. CDR3 DNA: TGTGCCAGCAGTGACTCGACAGGGTGGAATTCACCCCTCCACTTT.